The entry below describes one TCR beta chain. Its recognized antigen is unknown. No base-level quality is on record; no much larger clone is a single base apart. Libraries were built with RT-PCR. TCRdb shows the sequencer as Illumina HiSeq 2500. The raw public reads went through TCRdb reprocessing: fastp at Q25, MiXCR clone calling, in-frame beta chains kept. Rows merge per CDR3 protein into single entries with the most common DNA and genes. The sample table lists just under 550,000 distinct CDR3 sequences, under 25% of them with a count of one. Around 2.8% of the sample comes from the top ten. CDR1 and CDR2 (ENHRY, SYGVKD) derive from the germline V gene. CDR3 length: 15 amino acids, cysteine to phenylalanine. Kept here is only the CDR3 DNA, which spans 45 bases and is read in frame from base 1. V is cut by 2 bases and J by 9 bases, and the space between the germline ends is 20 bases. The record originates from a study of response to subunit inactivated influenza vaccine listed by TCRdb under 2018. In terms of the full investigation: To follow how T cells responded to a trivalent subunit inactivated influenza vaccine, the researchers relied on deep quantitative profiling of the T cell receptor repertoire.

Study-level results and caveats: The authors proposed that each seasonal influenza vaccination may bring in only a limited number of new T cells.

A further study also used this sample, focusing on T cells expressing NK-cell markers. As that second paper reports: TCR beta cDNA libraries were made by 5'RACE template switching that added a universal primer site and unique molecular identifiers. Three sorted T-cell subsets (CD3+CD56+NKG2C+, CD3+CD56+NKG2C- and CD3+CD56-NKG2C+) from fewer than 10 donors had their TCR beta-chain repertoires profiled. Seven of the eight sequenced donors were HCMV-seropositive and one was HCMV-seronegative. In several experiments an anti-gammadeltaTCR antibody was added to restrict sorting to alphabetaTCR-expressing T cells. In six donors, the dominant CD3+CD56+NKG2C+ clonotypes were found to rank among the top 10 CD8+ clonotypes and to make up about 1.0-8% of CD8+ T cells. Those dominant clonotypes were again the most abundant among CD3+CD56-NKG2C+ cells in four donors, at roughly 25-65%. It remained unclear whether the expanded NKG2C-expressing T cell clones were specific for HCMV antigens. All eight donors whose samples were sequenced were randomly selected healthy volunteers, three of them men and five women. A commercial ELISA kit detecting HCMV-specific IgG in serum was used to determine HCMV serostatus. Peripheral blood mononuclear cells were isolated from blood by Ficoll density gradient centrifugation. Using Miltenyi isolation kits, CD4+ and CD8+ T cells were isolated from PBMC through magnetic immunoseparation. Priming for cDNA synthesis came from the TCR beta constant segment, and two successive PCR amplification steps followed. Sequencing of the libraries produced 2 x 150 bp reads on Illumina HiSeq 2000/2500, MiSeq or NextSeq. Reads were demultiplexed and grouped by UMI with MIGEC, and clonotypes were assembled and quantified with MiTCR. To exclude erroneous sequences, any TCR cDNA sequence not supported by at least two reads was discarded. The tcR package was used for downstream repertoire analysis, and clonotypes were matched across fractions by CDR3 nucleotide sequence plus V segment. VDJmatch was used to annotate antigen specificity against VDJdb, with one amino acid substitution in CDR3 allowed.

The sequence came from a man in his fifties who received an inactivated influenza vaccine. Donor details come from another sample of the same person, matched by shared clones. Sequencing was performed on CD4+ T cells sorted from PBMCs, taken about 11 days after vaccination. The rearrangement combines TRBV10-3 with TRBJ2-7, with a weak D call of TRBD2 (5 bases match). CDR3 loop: CAISEPGKQIAGQYF. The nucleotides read TGTGCCATCAGTGAGCCGGGGAAGCAGATCGCGGGGCAGTACTTC.